In its sample, the clone carrying this T cell receptor (beta chain) was seen a few times. Its antigen is currently unknown. The data belong to a study of shared clonotypes between healthy human individuals. The overall study: Donors had three CD4 naive, three CD4 memory, two CD8 naive and one CD8 memory plate apiece.

Those who donated were healthy HIV-negative adults, with no recent acute infections or vaccinations reported. Per the germline V gene, CDR1 is LNHDA and CDR2 is SQIVND (reference sequence). V lost 4 bases and J lost 3, with 10 bases in between. CDR3 size: 14 residues. Study findings and constraints: Rarefaction revealed incomplete sorted-subset sequencing despite large depth. Clonotypes shared by all four donors outscored non-shared clonotypes in generation probability.

Profiled with immunoSEQ multiplex PCR; TCRdb holds only in-frame clones, not every one. The repertoire holds 600,000 to 750,000 clones, over 60% seen once, with less than 2% in the top ten. The J gene is TRBJ2-1, the V gene TRBV19; D may be TRBD1 (6 bases). The sample taken for sequencing was memory CD4+ T cells sorted from blood. Subset in this sample: CD45RA-negative fraction. The TCR sequence derives from a young woman in good health. In DNA, the CDR3 is TGTGCCAGTAGTAGGGGGCCAAACTACAATGAGCAGTTCTTC. Translation gives CASSRGPNYNEQFF. Full variable domain (missing parts from reference TRBV19 and TRBJ2-1): DGGITQSPKYLFRKEGQNVTLSCEQNLNHDAMYWYRQDPGQGLRLIYYSQIVNDFQKGDIAEGYSVSREKKESFPLTVTSAQKNPTAFYLCASSRGPNYNEQFFGPGTRLTVL.